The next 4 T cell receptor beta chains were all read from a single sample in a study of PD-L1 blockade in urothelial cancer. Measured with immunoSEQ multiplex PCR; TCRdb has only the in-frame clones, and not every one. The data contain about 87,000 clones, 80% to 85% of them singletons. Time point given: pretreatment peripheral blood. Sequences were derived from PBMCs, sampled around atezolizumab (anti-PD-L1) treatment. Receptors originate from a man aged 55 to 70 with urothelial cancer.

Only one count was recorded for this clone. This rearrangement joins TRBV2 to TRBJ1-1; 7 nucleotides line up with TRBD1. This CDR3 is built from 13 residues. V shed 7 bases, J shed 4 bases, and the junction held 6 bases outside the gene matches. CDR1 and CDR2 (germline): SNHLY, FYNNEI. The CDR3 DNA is TGTGCCAGCACCAGGGGGGTCAGCACTGAAGCTTTCTTT. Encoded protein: CASTRGVSTEAFF.

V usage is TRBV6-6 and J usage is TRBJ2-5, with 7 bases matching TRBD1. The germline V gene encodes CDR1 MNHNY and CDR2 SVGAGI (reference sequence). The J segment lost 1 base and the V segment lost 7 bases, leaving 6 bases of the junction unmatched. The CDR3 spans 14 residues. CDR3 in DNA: TGTGCCAGCAAAATAGGGGGCCTCCAAGAGACCCAGTACTTC. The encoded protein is CASKIGGLQETQYF.

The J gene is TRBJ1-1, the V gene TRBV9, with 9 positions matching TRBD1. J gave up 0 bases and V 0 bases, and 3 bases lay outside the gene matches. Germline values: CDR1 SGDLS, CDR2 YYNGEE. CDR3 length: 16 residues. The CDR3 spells CASSVETGGLNTEAFF. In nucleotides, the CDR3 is TGTGCCAGCAGCGTAGAAACAGGGGGCCTGAACACTGAAGCTTTCTTT.

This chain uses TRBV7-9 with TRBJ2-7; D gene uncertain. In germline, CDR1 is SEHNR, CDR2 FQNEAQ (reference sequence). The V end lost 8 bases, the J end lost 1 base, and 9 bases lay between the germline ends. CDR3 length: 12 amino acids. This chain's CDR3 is CASGKESYEQYF. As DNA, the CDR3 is TGTGCCAGCGGCAAGGAGTCCTACGAGCAGTACTTC. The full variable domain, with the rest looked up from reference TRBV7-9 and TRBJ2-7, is DTGVSQNPRHKITKRGQNVTFRCDPISEHNRLYWYRQTLGQGPEFLTYFQNEAQLEKSRLLSDRFSAERPKGSFSTLEIQRTEQGDSAMYLCASGKESYEQYFGPGTRLTVT.